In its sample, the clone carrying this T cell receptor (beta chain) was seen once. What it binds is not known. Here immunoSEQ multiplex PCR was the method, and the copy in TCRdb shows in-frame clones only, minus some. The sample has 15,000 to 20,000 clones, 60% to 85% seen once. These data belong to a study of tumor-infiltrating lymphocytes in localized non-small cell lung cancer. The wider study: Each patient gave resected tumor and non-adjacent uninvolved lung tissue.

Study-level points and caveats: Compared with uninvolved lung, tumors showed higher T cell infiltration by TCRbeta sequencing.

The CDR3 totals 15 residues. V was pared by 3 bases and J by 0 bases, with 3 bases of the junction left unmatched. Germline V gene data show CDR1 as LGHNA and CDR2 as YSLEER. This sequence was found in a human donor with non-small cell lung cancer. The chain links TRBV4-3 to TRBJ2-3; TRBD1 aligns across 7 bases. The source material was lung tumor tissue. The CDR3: CASSHRTGSTDTQYF. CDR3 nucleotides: TGCGCCAGCAGCCATAGGACAGGAAGCACAGATACGCAGTATTTT.